Listed below are T cell receptor beta chains from one sample, sequenced in a study of CD4 and CD8 cells across lung adenocarcinoma regions. Using its own MiXCR run on the PCR reads, TCRdb lists one record per CDR3 protein. The sample yields approximately 4,300 distinct CDR3 sequences, roughly 45% seen once. Specimen: CD4+ T cells from the margin of a lung tumor. The receptors derive from a female donor with lung adenocarcinoma. The CD4 and CD8 labels of this study may be unreliable. The CDR3 runs from the conserved cysteine through the conserved F or W. A D gene is named only where the DNA matches it firmly. A row's size may be missing; if present it is once, few, many or a size class.

j_call,v_call,clone_size,d_call,cdr3_nt,cdr3_aa
TRBJ2-7,TRBV25-1,.,TRBD1,TGTGCCAGCAGTCAGTCCGGGACAGGCTCCTACGAGCAGTACTTC,CASSQSGTGSYEQYF
TRBJ2-1,TRBV7-2,.,TRBD2,TGTGCCAGCAGTCCAGCGCTAGCGGGAGAAAATGAGCAGTTCTTC,CASSPALAGENEQFF
TRBJ1-6,TRBV6-5,medium-sized,.,TGTGCCAGCAGTTACGAGGGTCGGGATTCACCCCTCCACTTT,CASSYEGRDSPLHF
TRBJ2-7,TRBV7-2,.,TRBD2,TGTGCCAGCAGCGCTCCAGTGACTAGCGGGAGTACCTACGAGCAGTACTTC,CASSAPVTSGSTYEQYF
TRBJ2-1,TRBV6-1,.,.,TGTGCCAGCAGTGAATACGGGACCAACAATGAGCAGTTCTTC,CASSEYGTNNEQFF
TRBJ2-7,TRBV27,.,TRBD1,TGTGCCAGCAGCGGACAGGGCAGCGAGCAGTACTTC,CASSGQGSEQYF
TRBJ2-2,TRBV6-1,medium-sized,.,TGTGCCAGCAGTGAAGCGTTGGTCACCGGGGAGCTGTTTTTT,CASSEALVTGELFF
TRBJ2-1,TRBV6-1,.,TRBD2,TGTGCCAGCAGTAATCCAACTAGCGGGAGGGTTAATGAGCAGTTCTTC,CASSNPTSGRVNEQFF
TRBJ2-7,TRBV6-1,few,.,TGTGCCAGCAGGACAAGGGGGTTGAGGGGTAACTACGAGCAGTACTTC,CASRTRGLRGNYEQYF
TRBJ2-3,TRBV6-2/TRBV6-3,few,TRBD2,TGTGCCAGCAGTTATCTAGCGGGAGGCCGGTCTAGCACAGATACGCAGTATTTT,CASSYLAGGRSSTDTQYF
TRBJ2-1,TRBV4-2,few,.,TGTGCCAGCAGCCAAGAATGGCGGGGCAGCTCCTACAATGAGCAGTTCTTC,CASSQEWRGSSYNEQFF
TRBJ2-5,TRBV10-2,.,.,TGCGCCAGCAGCCGTGACCAAGAGACCCAGTACTTC,CASSRDQETQYF
TRBJ2-1,TRBV10-1,.,TRBD2,TGCGCCAGCTCAGCGGGAGCCGGGGATGAGCAGTTCTTC,CASSAGAGDEQFF
TRBJ2-5,TRBV27,many,.,TGTGCCAGCAGAAGGCTAGGAGAAGAGACCCAGTACTTC,CASRRLGEETQYF
TRBJ2-7,TRBV12-3/TRBV12-4,.,.,TGTGCCAGCAGTTTATCAGGGTTCAACGAGCAGTACTTC,CASSLSGFNEQYF
TRBJ2-1,TRBV7-7,once,TRBD1,TGTGCTAGCAGCTTAAATACCGGGACAGGGACCTCCGGGGAGCAGTTTTTC,CASSLNTGTGTSGEQFF
TRBJ2-4,TRBV6-1,few,TRBD2,TGTGCCAGCAGTGAAATGGCTAGCGGGAGAAACATTCAGTACTTC,CASSEMASGRNIQYF
TRBJ2-3,TRBV10-2,.,.,TGCGCCAGCAGTACGACGGGACGGTACACAGATACGCAGTATTTT,CASSTTGRYTDTQYF
TRBJ2-7,TRBV6-5,medium-sized,TRBD1,TGTGCCAGCAGCACGCTCCCGGGACAGGAGGACTACGAGCAGTACTTC,CASSTLPGQEDYEQYF
TRBJ1-1,TRBV9,.,.,TGTGCCAGCAGCCAGAGCCAAGGGGGCACTGAAGCTTTCTTT,CASSQSQGGTEAFF
TRBJ2-1,TRBV10-1,.,.,TGCGCCAGCAGTGATCGAGACAAACCTTACAATGAGCAGTTCTTC,CASSDRDKPYNEQFF
TRBJ2-5,TRBV10-3,.,.,TGTGCCGGGGGTGACGGGGGCCGAGGCCAAGAGACCCAGTACTTC,CAGGDGGRGQETQYF
TRBJ2-7,TRBV12-3/TRBV12-4,medium-sized,.,TGTGCCAGCAGTTTATCCGGGACAAACTACGAGCAGTACTTC,CASSLSGTNYEQYF
TRBJ2-1,TRBV4-1,.,.,TGCGCCAGCGGCCAAGGCACGACCGGGGGCGGGATCGTTAGCTCCTACAATGAGCAGTTCTTC,CASGQGTTGGGIVSSYNEQFF
TRBJ2-1,TRBV6-2/TRBV6-3,.,TRBD2,TGTGCCAGCAGTTACTCCCGACTAGCGGAATCCAATGAGCAGTTCTTC,CASSYSRLAESNEQFF
TRBJ2-7,TRBV27,few,.,TGTGCCAGCAGTTTCGGCAGGGGACACTACGAGCAGTACTTC,CASSFGRGHYEQYF
TRBJ1-4,TRBV6-1,.,.,TGTGCCAGCAGTACAACAGGGTTCCATAATGAAAAACTGTTTTTT,CASSTTGFHNEKLFF
TRBJ2-7,TRBV6-1,many,TRBD1,TGTGCCAGCAGTGAAAAAATCTTCAGGGGGAAAGGCGACGAGCAGTACTTC,CASSEKIFRGKGDEQYF
TRBJ2-1,TRBV6-5,medium-sized,TRBD1,TGTGCCAGCAGTTACGAAGACAGGGGGGTGTTCTTC,CASSYEDRGVFF
TRBJ2-2,TRBV4-1,few,TRBD1,TGCGCCAGCAGCCAGCTGGGACAGGGCGGCGGGGAGCTGTTTTTT,CASSQLGQGGGELFF
TRBJ2-1,TRBV6-1,once,.,TGTGCCAGCAGTGAACTAGGGTCGGCGGTGGGGTTTGAGCAGTTCTTC,CASSELGSAVGFEQFF
TRBJ2-1,TRBV11-2,.,.,TGTGCCAGCAGCCTAGTTAAGGGGAGAGTATATGAGCAGTTCTTC,CASSLVKGRVYEQFF
TRBJ2-3,TRBV6-5,.,.,TGTGCCAGCAGTTACTCTATGGGTCCCAAAGATACGCAGTATTTC,CASSYSMGPKDTQYF
TRBJ2-3,TRBV6-1,.,TRBD2,TGTGCCAGCAAGGGGGGAGCGGGAGCCAAAAATATTCAGTATTTT,CASKGGAGAKNIQYF
TRBJ2-7,TRBV7-3,medium-sized,.,TGTGCCAGCAGCTTAAAACCGGGGTCATACGAGCAGTACTTC,CASSLKPGSYEQYF
TRBJ2-1,TRBV10-1,medium-sized,.,TGCGCCAGCAGTGAGGAACAGATGAGTCCCGAGCAGTTCTTC,CASSEEQMSPEQFF
TRBJ1-6,TRBV12-3/TRBV12-4,medium-sized,.,TGTGCCAGCAGTCCGAACATGGATTCACCCCTCCACTTT,CASSPNMDSPLHF
TRBJ2-7,TRBV6-1,medium-sized,.,TGTGCCAGCAGTGTGCTACAGGGTACCTACAATGAGCAGTACTTC,CASSVLQGTYNEQYF
TRBJ2-1,TRBV20-1,.,TRBD1,TGCAGTGCTACAACAGGGGTCCGTTCTGACAATGAGCAGTTCTTC,CSATTGVRSDNEQFF
TRBJ2-1,TRBV5-1,.,.,TGCGCCAGCCGACCCGGGTCATACTACAATGAGCAGTTCTTC,CASRPGSYYNEQFF
TRBJ2-3,TRBV6-1,medium-sized,.,TGTGCCAGCAGTGAAGCGCGGGGCCCCTTTATAACAGATACGCAGTATTTT,CASSEARGPFITDTQYF
TRBJ2-3,TRBV11-2,.,TRBD2,TGTGCCAGCAGCCCGGGACTAGCGGGAGGGCCTGGTAAAGATACCCAGTATTTT,CASSPGLAGGPGKDTQYF
TRBJ2-5,TRBV4-2,once,TRBD2,TGTGCCAGCAGCCAAGAAGGGGCTAGCGGCCTATACAATGAGCAGTACTTC,CASSQEGASGLYNEQYF
TRBJ2-1,TRBV3-1,.,TRBD2,TGTGCCAGCAGCCAAGATCGGACTAGCGGAGTTCACAATGAGCAGTTCTTC,CASSQDRTSGVHNEQFF
TRBJ1-1,TRBV7-2,medium-sized,TRBD1,TGTGCCAGCAGCTTAGAGTCCCAGGGGGCGGGGAACACTGAAGCTTTCTTT,CASSLESQGAGNTEAFF
TRBJ1-5,TRBV6-1,medium-sized,TRBD1,TGTGCCAGCACCCGAGGGCCGGGACAGGGGGGTAATCAGCCCCAGCATTTT,CASTRGPGQGGNQPQHF